Listed here are 21 T cell receptor beta chains from one sample, sequenced in a study of blood T cell repertoires in COVID-19. TCRdb keeps only in-frame clones here, not all; method: immunoSEQ multiplex PCR. The sample carries 30,000 to 35,000 clones, roughly 85% recorded once. Sequencing input: peripheral blood. The receptors were sampled from a human donor with acute or convalescent COVID-19. The donor label of this sample is uncertain.

V usage is TRBV27 and J usage is TRBJ1-1; D is unclear. CDR1 is MNHEY and CDR2 is SMNVEV in the germline V gene (reference sequence). This CDR3 region has 13 residues. Trimming took 3 bases from V and 1 from J, leaving 6 bases between them. CDR3 sequence (DNA): TGTGCCAGCAGTTTTAAGCGGAACACTGAAGCTTTCTTT. Its protein product is CASSFKRNTEAFF.

The V and J genes are TRBV24-1 and TRBJ1-2; 7 nucleotides match TRBD1. Germline trimming cut 4 bases from V and 1 base from J; bases unmatched to any gene: 5. The length of the CDR3 is 15 residues. The V gene's germline CDR1 is KGHDR and CDR2 SFDVKD. CDR3 sequence (DNA): TGTGCCACCAGTGAGTCCAGGGGGGTTAACTATGGCTACACCTTC. This sequence encodes CATSESRGVNYGYTF.

The chain is built from TRBV11-3 and TRBJ1-1; D unresolved. The V gene lost 5 bases and the J gene lost 1 base, with 8 bases spanning the gap. The CDR3 loop spans 13 amino acids. The germline gives CDR1 SGHNT, CDR2 YENEEA. The CDR3 bases are TGTGCCAGCAGCCAACGGGGGAACACTGAAGCTTTCTTT. It specifies CASSQRGNTEAFF. The complete variable domain, with remaining parts taken from reference TRBV11-3 and TRBJ1-1, reads EAGVVQSPRYKIIEKKQPVAFWCNPISGHNTLYWYLQNLGQGPELLIRYENEEAVDDSQLPKDRFSAERLKGVDSTLKIQPAELGDSAVYLCASSQRGNTEAFFGQGTRLTVV.

J is TRBJ1-2 and V is TRBV24-1; 7 positions match TRBD1. The CDR3 length is 14 residues. V shed 4 bases, J shed 3 bases, and the junction held 4 bases outside the gene matches. Germline V gene lookup returns CDR1 KGHDR and CDR2 SFDVKD. The CDR3, as DNA: TGTGCCACCAGTGAGTCGACAGGGCACTATGGCTACACCTTC. Translated: CATSESTGHYGYTF.

This clone showed up just once. CDR3 coding DNA: TGTGCCAGCAGTCCAGGACAGGGTGGGACTGAAGCTTTCTTT. Translation gives CASSPGQGGTEAFF. The J gene is TRBJ1-1, the V gene TRBV28; TRBD1 agrees at 8 bases. The CDR3 extends over 14 amino acids. Germline V CDR1 and CDR2: MDHEN, SYDVKM. Losses at the gene ends were 5 bases for V and 5 bases for J; bases not matched to a gene: 7.

V usage is TRBV3-1 (or the pseudogene TRBV3-2) and J usage is TRBJ1-1; the match to TRBD1 covers 7 bases. Trimming cost V 5 bases and J 3 bases; bases outside gene matches: 15. This CDR3 has 17 residues. Germline V gene sequence: CDR1 LGHDT, CDR2 YNNKEL (reference sequence). CDR3 sequence (DNA): TGTGCCAGCAGCTCCCTCGAGAAGGGGGCGCCTGACACTGAAGCTTTCTTT. Its protein product is CASSSLEKGAPDTEAFF.

Judged by abundance, this clone is medium-sized. V and J are TRBV11-2 and TRBJ1-3; 7 nucleotides match TRBD1. After removal of 1 base from V and 1 base from J, the junction contained 1 base not matched to a gene. The CDR3 runs 15 residues. Germline CDR1 and CDR2: SGHAT and FQNNGV. The CDR3, as DNA: TGTGCCAGCAGCTTAGTGGGACAGTCTGGAAACACCATATATTTT. This encodes CASSLVGQSGNTIYF.

The chain joins TRBV15 to TRBJ2-2; TRBD2 aligns across 12 bases. This CDR3 comprises 23 residues. J was trimmed by 1 base and V by 3 bases; bases with no gene match: 21. CDR1 and CDR2 from the germline V gene are LNHNV and YYDKDF (reference sequence). The CDR3 coding sequence is TGTGCCACCAGCAGGGAACGGACAGCTCCGGGGCTAGCGGGGGGGCAGAACACCGGGGAGCTGTTTTTT. Its translation is CATSRERTAPGLAGGQNTGELFF.

The CDR3: CASSPGEYNSPLHF. For the CDR3, the DNA is TGTGCCAGCAGCCCCGGGGAATATAATTCACCCCTCCACTTT. V usage is TRBV5-4 and J usage is TRBJ1-6; no firm D call. Between the trimmed V and J ends, which lost 4 bases and 4 bases, there was a span of 9 bases. Germline lookup yields CDR1 SGHNT and CDR2 YYREEE (reference sequence). The CDR3 runs 14 residues.

The chain employs TRBV14 and TRBJ2-7, with 7 bases that match TRBD1. The junction had 2 bases not matched to a gene; V was cut back by 4 bases and J by 2 bases. From germline, CDR1 is SGHDN and CDR2 FVKESK. The CDR3 contains 13 residues. CDR3 sequence reads: CASSRGQPYEQYF. CDR3 nucleotide sequence: TGTGCCAGCAGCCGGGGACAGCCCTACGAGCAGTACTTC.

DNA for the CDR3: TGTGCCAGCAGCTCCAACAGGGTGGACACAGATACGCAGTATTTT. Translated, it gives CASSSNRVDTDTQYF. The chain uses TRBV7-2 and TRBJ2-3; D perhaps matches TRBD1 (6 bases). The germline CDR1 and CDR2 sequences are SGHTA and FQGNSA. CDR3 length equals 15 residues. V was trimmed by 4 bases and J by 2 bases, leaving 13 bases between them.

The rearrangement uses TRBV5-1 and TRBJ2-1; 7 nucleotides match TRBD1. V shed 3 bases, J shed 8 bases, and the junction held 14 bases outside the gene matches. This CDR3 has 16 residues. Germline CDR1 SGHRS, CDR2 YFSETQ. CDR3 sequence: CASSSQGVVEYDEQFF. The CDR3 DNA reads TGCGCCAGCAGCTCGCAGGGGGTAGTGGAATATGATGAGCAGTTCTTC.

This clone was counted only a few times. V usage is TRBV5-4 and J usage is TRBJ1-2; 7 positions agree with TRBD1. Trimming removed 5 bases from V and 6 bases from J; junction bases left unmatched: 7. Per the germline V gene, CDR1 is SGHNT and CDR2 is YYREEE (reference sequence). This CDR3 has 13 amino acids. DNA for the CDR3: TGTGCCAGCAGATGGACAGGTGATGATGGCTACACCTTC. Amino acids: CASRWTGDDGYTF.

This clone occurred once. The rearrangement links TRBV6-6 to TRBJ1-4; 7 bases align to TRBD1. Germline CDR1 is MNHNY and CDR2 is SVGAGI (reference sequence). V shed 2 bases, J shed 4 bases, and the junction held 4 bases outside the gene matches. CDR3 length: 15 residues. CDR3 in DNA: TGTGCCAGCAGTTACCGGGGACAGAATAATGAAAAACTGTTTTTT. This translates into CASSYRGQNNEKLFF.

The rearrangement uses TRBV5-1 and TRBJ2-1; perhaps TRBD2 as D (5 bases). The CDR3 length is 15 residues. The V gene's germline CDR1 is SGHRS and CDR2 YFSETQ. The germline V and J ends were trimmed by 4 bases and 3 bases, with 14 bases remaining between them. CDR3 sequence reads: CASSRELADYNEQFF. As DNA, the CDR3 is TGCGCCAGCAGCCGGGAATTAGCAGACTACAATGAGCAGTTCTTC.

This clone was seen just once. This rearrangement joins TRBV7-2 to TRBJ1-5; weak D call: TRBD1 (5 bases). Trimming removed 0 bases from V and 4 bases from J, with 10 bases in between. Germline loops: CDR1 SGHTA, CDR2 FQGNSA. The CDR3 covers 15 residues. The CDR3 protein is CASSLAGGGNQPQHF. CDR3 nucleotide sequence: TGTGCCAGCAGCTTAGCCGGCGGGGGGAATCAGCCCCAGCATTTT.

J is TRBJ2-3 and V is TRBV19, with D maybe TRBD1 (5 bases). The germline gives CDR1 LNHDA, CDR2 SQIVND (reference sequence). CDR3 length: 13 residues. The ends were cut back, 7 bases at V and 4 bases at J, with 12 bases in the middle. The CDR3, as DNA: TGTGCCAGTAACTGGCAGGGATCAGATACGCAGTATTTT. It yields the protein CASNWQGSDTQYF.

CDR3 region: CASSYTTGGLSGELFF. CDR3 in DNA: TGTGCCAGCAGTTATACCACGGGGGGCCTGAGCGGGGAGCTGTTTTTT. The chain employs TRBV6-2 or TRBV6-3 and TRBJ2-2; tentative D call: TRBD2 (7 bases). CDR1 is MNHEY, CDR2 SVGEGT, per germline. V was clipped by 3 bases and J by 7 bases, with 18 bases between them. The CDR3 runs to 16 residues.

The CDR3 nucleotides are TGTGCCAGTAGCCCGCAGGACAGGGGGGATCCTACGAAGCAGTACTTC. Translated, it gives CASSPQDRGDPTKQYF. V is TRBV19 and J is TRBJ2-7; 10 bases align to TRBD1. The CDR3 totals 16 residues. CDR1 and CDR2 from the germline V gene are LNHDA and SQIVND (reference sequence). The junction had 16 bases not matched to a gene; V was cut back by 6 bases and J by 8 bases.

The rearrangement uses TRBV6-1 and TRBJ1-5, with D possibly matching TRBD1 (5 bases). Germline CDR1 is MNHNS and CDR2 is SASEGT. The CDR3 consists of 15 residues. The V end lost 2 bases, the J end lost 5 bases, and 13 bases lay between the germline ends. DNA of the CDR3: TGTGCCAGCAGTGAATGGGACTTAGCCGATCAGCCCCAGCATTTT. Translating gives CASSEWDLADQPQHF.

V is TRBV18 and J is TRBJ2-5; perhaps TRBD2 as D (5 bases). The CDR3 has 12 amino acids. V lost 5 bases and J 1 base, leaving 5 bases between the germline ends. From germline, CDR1 is KGHSH and CDR2 LQKENI. The CDR3 DNA reads TGTGCCAGCTCAGGAGGCCAAGAGACCCAGTACTTC. This codes for CASSGGQETQYF.